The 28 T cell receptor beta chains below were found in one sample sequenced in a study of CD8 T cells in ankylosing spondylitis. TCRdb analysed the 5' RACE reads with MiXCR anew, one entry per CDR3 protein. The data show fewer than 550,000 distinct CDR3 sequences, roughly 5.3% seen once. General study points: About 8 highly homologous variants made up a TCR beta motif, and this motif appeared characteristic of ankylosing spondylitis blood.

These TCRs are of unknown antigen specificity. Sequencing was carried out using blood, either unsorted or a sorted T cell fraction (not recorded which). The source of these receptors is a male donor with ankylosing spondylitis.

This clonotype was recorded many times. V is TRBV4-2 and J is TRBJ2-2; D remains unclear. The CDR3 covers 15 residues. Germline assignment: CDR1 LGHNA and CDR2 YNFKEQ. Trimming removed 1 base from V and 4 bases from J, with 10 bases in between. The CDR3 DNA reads TGTGCCAGCAGCCAAGTGATTGGAACCACCGGGGAGCTGTTTTTT. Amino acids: CASSQVIGTTGELFF.

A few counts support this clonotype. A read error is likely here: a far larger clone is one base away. For the CDR3, the DNA is TGTGCCAGCAGACCCGACAGGGGCTATGGCTACACCTTC. Amino acids: CASRPDRGYGYTF. The gene calls are TRBV6-1 and TRBJ1-2, with 8 bases fitting TRBD1. Germline CDR1 MNHNS, CDR2 SASEGT. CDR3 length: 13 amino acids. Losses at the gene ends were 6 bases for V and 4 bases for J; bases not matched to a gene: 4.

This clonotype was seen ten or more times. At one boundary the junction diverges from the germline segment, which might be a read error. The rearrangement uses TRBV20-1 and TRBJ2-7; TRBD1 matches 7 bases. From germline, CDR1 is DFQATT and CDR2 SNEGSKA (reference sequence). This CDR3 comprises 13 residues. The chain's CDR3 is CSARSLTGVIVDF. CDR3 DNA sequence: TGCAGTGCTAGGAGTTTAACAGGGGTAATTGTGGACTTC.

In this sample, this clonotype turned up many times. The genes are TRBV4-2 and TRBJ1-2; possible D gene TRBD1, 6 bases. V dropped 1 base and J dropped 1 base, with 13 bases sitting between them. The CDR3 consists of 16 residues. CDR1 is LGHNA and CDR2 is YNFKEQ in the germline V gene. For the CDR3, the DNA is TGTGCCAGCAGCCAAGCCCGAGAGGGGGTTAACTATGGCTACACCTTC. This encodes CASSQAREGVNYGYTF.

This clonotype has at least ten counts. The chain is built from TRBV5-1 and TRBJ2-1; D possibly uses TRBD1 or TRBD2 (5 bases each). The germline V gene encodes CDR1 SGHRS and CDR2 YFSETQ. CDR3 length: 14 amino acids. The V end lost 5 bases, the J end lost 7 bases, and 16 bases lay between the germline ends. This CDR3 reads CASRPGASINEQFF. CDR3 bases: TGCGCCAGCAGACCCGGGGCCTCCATTAATGAGCAGTTCTTC.

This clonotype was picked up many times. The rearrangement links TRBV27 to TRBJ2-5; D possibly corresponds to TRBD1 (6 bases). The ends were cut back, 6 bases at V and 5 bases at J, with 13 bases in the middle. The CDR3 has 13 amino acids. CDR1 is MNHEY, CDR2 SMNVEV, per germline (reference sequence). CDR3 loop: CASSYRVRETQYF. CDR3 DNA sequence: TGTGCCAGCAGCTACAGGGTTCGGGAGACCCAGTACTTC.

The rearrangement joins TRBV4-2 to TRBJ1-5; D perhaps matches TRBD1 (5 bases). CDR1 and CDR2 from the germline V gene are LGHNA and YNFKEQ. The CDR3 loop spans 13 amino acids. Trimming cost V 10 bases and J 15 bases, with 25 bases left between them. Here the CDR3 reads CAMSPSLGAPLHF. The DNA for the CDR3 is TGTGCCATGAGCCCTTCGCTAGGGGCGCCGCTGCATTTT.

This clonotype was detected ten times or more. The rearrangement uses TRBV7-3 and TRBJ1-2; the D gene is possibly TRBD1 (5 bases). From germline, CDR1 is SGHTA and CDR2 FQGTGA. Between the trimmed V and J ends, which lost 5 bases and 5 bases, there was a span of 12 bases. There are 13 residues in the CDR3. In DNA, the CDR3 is TGTGCCAGCAGCCCTGGGGCAGGGTATGGCTACACCTTC. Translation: CASSPGAGYGYTF.

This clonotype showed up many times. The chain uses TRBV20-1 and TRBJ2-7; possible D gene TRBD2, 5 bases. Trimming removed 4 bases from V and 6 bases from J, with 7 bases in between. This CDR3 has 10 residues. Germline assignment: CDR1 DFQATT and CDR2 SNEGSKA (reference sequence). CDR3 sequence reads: CSAISVEQYF. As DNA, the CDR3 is TGCAGTGCTATTAGCGTCGAGCAGTACTTC.

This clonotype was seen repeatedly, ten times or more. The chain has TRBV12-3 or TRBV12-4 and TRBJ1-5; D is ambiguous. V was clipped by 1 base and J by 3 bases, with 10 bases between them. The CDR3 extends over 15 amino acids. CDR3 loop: CASSLGQANNQPQHF. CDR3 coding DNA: TGTGCCAGCAGTTTAGGGCAGGCTAACAATCAGCCCCAGCATTTT.

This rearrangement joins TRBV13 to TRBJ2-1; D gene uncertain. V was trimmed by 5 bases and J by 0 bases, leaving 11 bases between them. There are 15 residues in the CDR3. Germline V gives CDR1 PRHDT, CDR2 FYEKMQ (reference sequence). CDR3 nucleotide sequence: TGTGCCAGCAGCGAGACTCCAAGCTCCTACAATGAGCAGTTCTTC. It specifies CASSETPSSYNEQFF.

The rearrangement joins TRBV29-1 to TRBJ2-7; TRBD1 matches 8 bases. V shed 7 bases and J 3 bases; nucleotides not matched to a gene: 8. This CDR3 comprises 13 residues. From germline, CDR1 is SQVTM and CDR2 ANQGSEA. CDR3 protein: CSGRQGNDYEQYF. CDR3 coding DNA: TGCAGCGGACGACAGGGGAATGACTACGAGCAGTACTTC.

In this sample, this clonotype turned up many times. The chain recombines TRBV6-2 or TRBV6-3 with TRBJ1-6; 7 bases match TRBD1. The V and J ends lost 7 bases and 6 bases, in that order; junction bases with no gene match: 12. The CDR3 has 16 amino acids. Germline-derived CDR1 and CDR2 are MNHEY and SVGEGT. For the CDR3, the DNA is TGTGCCAGCAAAGGAGGATCTTACAGGGGTAATTCACCCCTCCACTTT. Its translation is CASKGGSYRGNSPLHF.

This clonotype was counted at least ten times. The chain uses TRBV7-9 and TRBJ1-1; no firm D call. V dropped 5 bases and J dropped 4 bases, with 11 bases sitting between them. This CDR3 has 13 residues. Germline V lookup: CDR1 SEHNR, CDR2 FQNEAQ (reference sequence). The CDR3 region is CASSPQEGTEAFF. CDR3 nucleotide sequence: TGTGCCAGCAGCCCCCAGGAGGGCACTGAAGCTTTCTTT.

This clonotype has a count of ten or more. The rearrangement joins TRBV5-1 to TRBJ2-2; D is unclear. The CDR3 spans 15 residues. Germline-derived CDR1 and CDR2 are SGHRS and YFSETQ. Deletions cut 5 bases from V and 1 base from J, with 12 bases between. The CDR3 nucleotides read TGCGCCAGCAGTTTACAGCCGATGAACACCGGGGAGCTGTTTTTT. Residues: CASSLQPMNTGELFF.

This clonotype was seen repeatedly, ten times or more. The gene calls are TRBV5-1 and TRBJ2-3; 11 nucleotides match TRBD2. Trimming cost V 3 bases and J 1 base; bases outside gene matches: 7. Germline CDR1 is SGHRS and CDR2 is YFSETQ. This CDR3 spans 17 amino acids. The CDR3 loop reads CASSSPGTSGGTDTQYF. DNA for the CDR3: TGCGCCAGCAGCTCCCCCGGGACTAGCGGAGGCACAGATACGCAGTATTTT.

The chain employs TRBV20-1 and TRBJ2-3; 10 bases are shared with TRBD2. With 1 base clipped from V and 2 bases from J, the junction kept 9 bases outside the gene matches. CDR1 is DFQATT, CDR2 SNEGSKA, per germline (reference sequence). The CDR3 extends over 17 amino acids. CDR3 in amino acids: CSARGGLLAGTTDTQYF. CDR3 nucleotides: TGCAGTGCTAGAGGGGGTCTACTAGCGGGGACCACAGATACGCAGTATTTT.

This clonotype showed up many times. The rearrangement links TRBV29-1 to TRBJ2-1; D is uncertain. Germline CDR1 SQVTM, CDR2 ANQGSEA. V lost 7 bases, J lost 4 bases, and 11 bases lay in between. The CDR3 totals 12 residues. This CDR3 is CSAAVSYNEQFF. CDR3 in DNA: TGCAGCGCAGCCGTAAGTTACAATGAGCAGTTCTTC.

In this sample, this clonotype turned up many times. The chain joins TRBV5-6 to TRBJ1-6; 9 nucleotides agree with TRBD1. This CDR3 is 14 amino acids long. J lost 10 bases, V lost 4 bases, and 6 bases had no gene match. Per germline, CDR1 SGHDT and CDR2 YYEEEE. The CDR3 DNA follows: TGTGCCAGCAGCCGGACAGGGGATGGCTCACCCCTCCACTTT. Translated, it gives CASSRTGDGSPLHF. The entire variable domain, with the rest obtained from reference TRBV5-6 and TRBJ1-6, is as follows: DAGVTQSPTHLIKTRGQQVTLRCSPKSGHDTVSWYQQALGQGPQFIFQYYEEEERQRGNFPDRFSGHQFPNYSSELNVNALLLGDSALYLCASSRTGDGSPLHFGNGTRLTVT.

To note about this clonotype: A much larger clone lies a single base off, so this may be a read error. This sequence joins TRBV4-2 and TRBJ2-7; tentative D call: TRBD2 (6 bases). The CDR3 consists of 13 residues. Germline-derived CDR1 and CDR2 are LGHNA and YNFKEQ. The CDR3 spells CANSQGLIYEQYF. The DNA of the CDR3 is TGTGCCAACAGCCAGGGACTCATCTACGAGCAGTACTTC.

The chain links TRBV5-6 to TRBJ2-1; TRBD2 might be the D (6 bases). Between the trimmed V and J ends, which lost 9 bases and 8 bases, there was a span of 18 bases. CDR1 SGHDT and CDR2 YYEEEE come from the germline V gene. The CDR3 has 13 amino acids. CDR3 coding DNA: TGTGCCATGGGCTCCGGGCGGGATTATGAGCAGTTCTTC. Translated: CAMGSGRDYEQFF.

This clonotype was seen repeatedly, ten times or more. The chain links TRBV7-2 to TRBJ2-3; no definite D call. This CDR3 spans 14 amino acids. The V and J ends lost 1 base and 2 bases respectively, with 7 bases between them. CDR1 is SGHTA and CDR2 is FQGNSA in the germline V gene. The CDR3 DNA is TGTGCCAGCAGCTTAGAAGGATTCACAGATACGCAGTATTTT. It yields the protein CASSLEGFTDTQYF.

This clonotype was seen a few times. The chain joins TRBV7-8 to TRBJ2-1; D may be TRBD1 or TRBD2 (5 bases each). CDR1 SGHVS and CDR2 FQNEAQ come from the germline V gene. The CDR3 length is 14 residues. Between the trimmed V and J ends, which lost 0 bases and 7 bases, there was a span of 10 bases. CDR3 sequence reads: CASSLAPGRNEQFF. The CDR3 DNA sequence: TGTGCCAGCAGCTTAGCGCCAGGGAGAAATGAGCAGTTCTTC.

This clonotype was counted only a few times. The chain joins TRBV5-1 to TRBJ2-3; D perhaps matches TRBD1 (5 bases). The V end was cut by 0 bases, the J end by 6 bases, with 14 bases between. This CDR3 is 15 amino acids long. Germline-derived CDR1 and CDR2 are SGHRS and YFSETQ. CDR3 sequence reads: CASSLGQGLTDTQYF. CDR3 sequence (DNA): TGCGCCAGCAGCTTGGGGCAGGGCCTCACCGATACGCAGTATTTT.

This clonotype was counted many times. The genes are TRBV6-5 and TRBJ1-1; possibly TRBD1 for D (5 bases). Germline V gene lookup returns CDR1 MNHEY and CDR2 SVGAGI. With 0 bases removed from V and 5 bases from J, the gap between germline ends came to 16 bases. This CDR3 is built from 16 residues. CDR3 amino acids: CASSYSMAGLGTEAFF. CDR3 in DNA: TGTGCCAGCAGTTACTCGATGGCAGGGCTTGGGACTGAAGCTTTCTTT.

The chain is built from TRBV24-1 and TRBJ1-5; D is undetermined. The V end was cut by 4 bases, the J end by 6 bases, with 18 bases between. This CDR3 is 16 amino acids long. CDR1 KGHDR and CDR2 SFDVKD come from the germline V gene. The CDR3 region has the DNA TGTGCCACCAGTGACTCCTATAAGGCCCCACCTCAGCCCCAGCATTTT. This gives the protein CATSDSYKAPPQPQHF.

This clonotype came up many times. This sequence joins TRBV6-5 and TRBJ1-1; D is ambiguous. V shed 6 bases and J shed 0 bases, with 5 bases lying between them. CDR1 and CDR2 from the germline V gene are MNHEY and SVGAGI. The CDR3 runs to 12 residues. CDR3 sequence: CASRRVNTEAFF. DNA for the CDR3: TGTGCCAGCAGGCGAGTGAACACTGAAGCTTTCTTT.

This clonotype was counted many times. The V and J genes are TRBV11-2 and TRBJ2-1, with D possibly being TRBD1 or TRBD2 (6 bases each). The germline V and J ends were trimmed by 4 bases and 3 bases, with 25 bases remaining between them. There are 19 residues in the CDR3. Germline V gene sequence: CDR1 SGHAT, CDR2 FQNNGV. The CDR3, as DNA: TGTGCCAGCAGCTCTAGGGGGGACGGGCCGCCTGGGGTCTACAATGAGCAGTTCTTC. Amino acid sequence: CASSSRGDGPPGVYNEQFF.